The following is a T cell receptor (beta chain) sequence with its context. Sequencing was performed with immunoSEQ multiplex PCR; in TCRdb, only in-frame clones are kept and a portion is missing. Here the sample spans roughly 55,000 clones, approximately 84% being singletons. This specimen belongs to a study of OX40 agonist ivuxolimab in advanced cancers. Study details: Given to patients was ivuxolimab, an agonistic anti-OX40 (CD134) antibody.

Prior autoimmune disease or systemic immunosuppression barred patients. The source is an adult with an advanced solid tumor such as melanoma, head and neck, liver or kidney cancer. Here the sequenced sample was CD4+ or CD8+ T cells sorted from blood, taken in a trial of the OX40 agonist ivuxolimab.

CDR3 region: CATATGMNTEAFF. CDR3 DNA sequence: TGCGCCACTGCGACAGGGATGAACACTGAAGCTTTCTTT. This chain connects TRBV10-2 to TRBJ1-1, with 7 bases matching TRBD1. With 10 bases clipped from V and 0 bases from J, the junction kept 5 bases outside the gene matches. The CDR3 contains 13 residues. Germline V gene sequence: CDR1 WSHSY, CDR2 SAAADI.